This is a list of T cell receptor beta chains from one sample in a study of blood T cell repertoires in COVID-19. Assay: immunoSEQ multiplex PCR; the TCRdb copy retains only in-frame clones and omits some. The data show about 68,000 clones, with more than 85% seen just once and approximately 4.8% held by the top ten. Sequencing used peripheral blood. The source of these receptors is an older woman with active COVID-19. The CDR3 runs from the conserved cysteine through the conserved F or W. A D gene is named only where the DNA matches it firmly. Only some rows state a clone size, as once, few, many or a class for expanded clones.

cdr3_length: 17; clone_size: few; j_call: TRBJ1-3; d_call: NA; v_call: TRBV28; cdr3_nt: TGTGCCAGCAGTCCCCCCTCCTGGAGGTTTACTGGAAACACCATATATTTT; cdr3_aa: CASSPPSWRFTGNTIYF
cdr3_length: 15; clone_size: NA; j_call: TRBJ2-3; d_call: TRBD1; v_call: TRBV7-6; cdr3_nt: TGTGCCAGCAGCTTAGTCCAGGGGGATGGGGATACGCAGTATTTT; cdr3_aa: CASSLVQGDGDTQYF
cdr3_length: 17; clone_size: NA; j_call: TRBJ2-1; d_call: NA; v_call: TRBV7-8; cdr3_nt: TGTGCCAGCAGCTTAGGATCTATTGGTGTTTCGGTAAATGAGCAGTTCTTC; cdr3_aa: CASSLGSIGVSVNEQFF
cdr3_length: 16; clone_size: once; j_call: TRBJ2-1; d_call: TRBD1; v_call: TRBV28; cdr3_nt: TGTGCCAGCAGTTTAGGGGCAGGGGGTTCCTACAATGAGCAGTTCTTC; cdr3_aa: CASSLGAGGSYNEQFF
cdr3_length: 15; clone_size: NA; j_call: TRBJ2-5; d_call: TRBD2; v_call: TRBV4-1; cdr3_nt: TGCGCCAGCAGCCAAGGGGCTAGCGGACAAGAGACCCAGTACTTC; cdr3_aa: CASSQGASGQETQYF
cdr3_length: 14; clone_size: NA; j_call: TRBJ2-2; d_call: TRBD2; v_call: TRBV30; cdr3_nt: TGTGCCTGGAGTGTGACGGGAGGGCCCAGGGAGCTGTTTTTT; cdr3_aa: CAWSVTGGPRELFF
cdr3_length: 15; clone_size: NA; j_call: TRBJ2-7; d_call: NA; v_call: TRBV9; cdr3_nt: TGTGCCAGCAGCGGAAGGACATATCCTTCCTACGAGCAGTACTTC; cdr3_aa: CASSGRTYPSYEQYF
cdr3_length: 14; clone_size: NA; j_call: TRBJ1-2; d_call: NA; v_call: TRBV6-5; cdr3_nt: TGTGCCAGCAGGGGAGACTTCCCTTCCTATGGCTACACCTTC; cdr3_aa: CASRGDFPSYGYTF
cdr3_length: 12; clone_size: NA; j_call: TRBJ1-4; d_call: NA; v_call: TRBV28; cdr3_nt: TGTGCCAGCAGTTTGAGGCCTGAAAAACTGTTTTTT; cdr3_aa: CASSLRPEKLFF
cdr3_length: 12; clone_size: NA; j_call: TRBJ2-7; d_call: TRBD2; v_call: TRBV6-6; cdr3_nt: TGTGCCAGCAGTTACGAGCGGGATGAGCAGTACTTC; cdr3_aa: CASSYERDEQYF
cdr3_length: 14; clone_size: NA; j_call: TRBJ2-7; d_call: TRBD2; v_call: TRBV5-4; cdr3_nt: TGTGCCAGCAGCTTCGGGACTAGCGGGACCGAGCAGTACTTC; cdr3_aa: CASSFGTSGTEQYF
cdr3_length: 15; clone_size: NA; j_call: TRBJ2-5; d_call: NA; v_call: TRBV4-1; cdr3_nt: TGCGCCAGCAGCCGCGTTGGAGGGGGCTTGGAGACCCAGTACTTC; cdr3_aa: CASSRVGGGLETQYF
cdr3_length: 14; clone_size: NA; j_call: TRBJ1-1; d_call: NA; v_call: TRBV18; cdr3_nt: TGTGCCAGCTCACCCAGAGGGGGTTATACTGAAGCTTTCTTT; cdr3_aa: CASSPRGGYTEAFF
cdr3_length: 16; clone_size: NA; j_call: TRBJ1-5; d_call: NA; v_call: TRBV28; cdr3_nt: TGTGCCAGCAGTTTATTCCCGGACTCCCCGAATCAGCCCCAGCATTTT; cdr3_aa: CASSLFPDSPNQPQHF
cdr3_length: 16; clone_size: many; j_call: TRBJ2-1; d_call: NA; v_call: TRBV4-2; cdr3_nt: TGTGCCAGCAGCCAAGATTTGTCGCGGTCCTACAATGAGCAGTTCTTC; cdr3_aa: CASSQDLSRSYNEQFF
cdr3_length: 17; clone_size: NA; j_call: TRBJ2-1; d_call: TRBD2; v_call: TRBV5-4; cdr3_nt: TGTGCCAGCAGCCAGGGACTAGCGGGGGGCTCCTACAATGAGCAGTTCTTC; cdr3_aa: CASSQGLAGGSYNEQFF
cdr3_length: 18; clone_size: NA; j_call: TRBJ2-1; d_call: TRBD2; v_call: TRBV13; cdr3_nt: TGTGCCAGCAGCTCGGGAGGCGTGCCAACCCCCCCCTCGAATGAGCAGTTCTTC; cdr3_aa: CASSSGGVPTPPSNEQFF
cdr3_length: 18; clone_size: NA; j_call: TRBJ2-2; d_call: TRBD2; v_call: TRBV5-1; cdr3_nt: TGCGCCAGCAGCGGAAGGACTAGCGGGAGTCCGGTCACCGGGGAGCTGTTTTTT; cdr3_aa: CASSGRTSGSPVTGELFF
cdr3_length: 14; clone_size: NA; j_call: TRBJ2-7; d_call: TRBD1; v_call: TRBV10-3; cdr3_nt: TGTGCCATTTCATTAATAGGACAGGCCTACGAGCAGTACTTC; cdr3_aa: CAISLIGQAYEQYF
cdr3_length: 13; clone_size: NA; j_call: TRBJ1-1; d_call: NA; v_call: TRBV12-3/TRBV12-4; cdr3_nt: TGTGCCAGCAGTCCTCAGCGGAACACTGAAGCTTTCTTT; cdr3_aa: CASSPQRNTEAFF
cdr3_length: 14; clone_size: NA; j_call: TRBJ2-1; d_call: NA; v_call: TRBV6-6; cdr3_nt: TGTGCCAGCAGTCTCGGAACTGTCGGGAATGAGCAGTTCTTC; cdr3_aa: CASSLGTVGNEQFF
cdr3_length: 17; clone_size: once; j_call: TRBJ2-3; d_call: TRBD2; v_call: TRBV4-1; cdr3_nt: TGCGCCAGCAGCCAAGATCGGGCCAGCGGGAGAGCAGATACGCAGTATTTT; cdr3_aa: CASSQDRASGRADTQYF
cdr3_length: 18; clone_size: NA; j_call: TRBJ2-7; d_call: TRBD2; v_call: TRBV4-1; cdr3_nt: TGCGCCAGCAGCCAACCTCGGACCTTAGCGGGACCCTCCTACGAGCAGTACTTC; cdr3_aa: CASSQPRTLAGPSYEQYF
cdr3_length: 14; clone_size: few; j_call: TRBJ2-3; d_call: NA; v_call: TRBV18; cdr3_nt: TGTGCCAGCTTCTGGAACAGGGACGCAGATACGCAGTATTTT; cdr3_aa: CASFWNRDADTQYF
cdr3_length: 15; clone_size: NA; j_call: TRBJ2-2; d_call: TRBD2; v_call: TRBV11-2; cdr3_nt: TGTGCCAGCAGCCTTAGCGGGACAAACACCGGGGAGCTGTTTTTT; cdr3_aa: CASSLSGTNTGELFF
cdr3_length: 15; clone_size: NA; j_call: TRBJ1-1; d_call: NA; v_call: TRBV18; cdr3_nt: TGTGCCAGCTCACCCAGCGACAGCAGGAACACTGAAGCTTTCTTT; cdr3_aa: CASSPSDSRNTEAFF
cdr3_length: 17; clone_size: NA; j_call: TRBJ2-4; d_call: NA; v_call: TRBV4-2; cdr3_nt: TGTGCCAGCAGCCAAAATCGGCGGCCCGGGGCCAAAAACATTCAGTACTTC; cdr3_aa: CASSQNRRPGAKNIQYF
cdr3_length: 13; clone_size: NA; j_call: TRBJ2-1; d_call: NA; v_call: TRBV21-1; cdr3_nt: TGTGCCAGCGACAGGGTCCCCTACAATGAGCAGTTCTTC; cdr3_aa: CASDRVPYNEQFF
cdr3_length: 14; clone_size: NA; j_call: TRBJ1-1; d_call: TRBD1; v_call: TRBV3-1/TRBV3-2; cdr3_nt: TGTGCCAGCAGCCAAGGGACAGGCAACACTGAAGCTTTCTTT; cdr3_aa: CASSQGTGNTEAFF
cdr3_length: 15; clone_size: NA; j_call: TRBJ2-1; d_call: NA; v_call: TRBV5-4; cdr3_nt: TGTGCCAGCAGCCCGGGTCAGGGTACCTACAATGAGCAGTTCTTC; cdr3_aa: CASSPGQGTYNEQFF
cdr3_length: 17; clone_size: NA; j_call: TRBJ1-3; d_call: TRBD1; v_call: TRBV30; cdr3_nt: TGTGCCTGGAGTGTACTAAGGACAGGGAACTCTGGAAACACCATATATTTT; cdr3_aa: CAWSVLRTGNSGNTIYF
cdr3_length: 14; clone_size: NA; j_call: TRBJ2-1; d_call: NA; v_call: TRBV28; cdr3_nt: TGTGCCAGCAGTCCCCTGCAGTCCCTCGTTGGGCAGTTCTTC; cdr3_aa: CASSPLQSLVGQFF
cdr3_length: 14; clone_size: NA; j_call: TRBJ2-5; d_call: NA; v_call: TRBV5-4; cdr3_nt: TGTGCCAGCAGCCTGGAGGGGTACCAAGAGACCCAGTACTTC; cdr3_aa: CASSLEGYQETQYF